Shown below are 32 T cell receptor beta chains from a single sample sequenced in a study of blood T cell repertoires in COVID-19. This table comes from immunoSEQ multiplex PCR, and its TCRdb copy is limited to in-frame clones, with some not included. The sample contains approximately 120,000 clones, approximately 85% of which appear only once. Specimen: peripheral blood. These receptors were collected from a human donor in a cohort sampled during active COVID-19.

The chain links TRBV29-1 to TRBJ1-2, with D possibly matching TRBD1 (5 bases). Germline-derived CDR1 and CDR2 are SQVTM and ANQGSEA. The V gene lost 5 bases and the J gene lost 2 bases, with 9 bases spanning the gap. CDR3 length: 12 residues. CDR3 in DNA: TGCAGCGTTAATGCAGGGAACTATGGCTACACCTTC. The encoded protein is CSVNAGNYGYTF.

This chain uses TRBV18 with TRBJ1-4; 8 nucleotides align to TRBD1. This CDR3 comprises 16 residues. Losses at the gene ends were 3 bases for V and 7 bases for J; bases not matched to a gene: 10. Germline V lookup: CDR1 KGHSH, CDR2 LQKENI. The CDR3 DNA reads TGTGCCAGCTCACCTCCTAGACAGGGGCAAAGTGAAAAACTGTTTTTT. Residues: CASSPPRQGQSEKLFF.

The rearrangement links TRBV5-4 to TRBJ1-6, with D possibly matching TRBD1 (6 bases). Trimming took 5 bases from V and 4 from J, leaving 16 bases between them. Germline V gene lookup returns CDR1 SGHNT and CDR2 YYREEE (reference sequence). The CDR3 is made up of 16 amino acids. The CDR3 loop reads CASRLQGNLYNSPLHF. The CDR3 region has the DNA TGTGCCAGCAGACTACAGGGTAACCTTTATAATTCACCCCTCCACTTT.

The chain carries TRBV7-6 and TRBJ1-3; 9 bases match TRBD1. V lost 4 bases and J lost 2; bases outside the gene matches: 6. Germline V gene data show CDR1 as SGHVS and CDR2 as FNYEAQ. This CDR3 spans 16 amino acids. The CDR3 is CASSSGQGGAGNTIYF. For the CDR3, the DNA is TGTGCCAGCAGCTCGGGACAGGGAGGAGCTGGAAACACCATATATTTT.

This clone has a single count. The V and J genes are TRBV3-1 (or the pseudogene TRBV3-2) and TRBJ2-3; TRBD2 agrees at 10 bases. The V gene end was trimmed by 1 base and the J gene end by 1 base; junction bases not matched to a gene: 2. There are 16 residues in the CDR3. Germline V gene lookup returns CDR1 LGHDT and CDR2 YNNKEL (reference sequence). The CDR3 region has the DNA TGTGCCAGCAGCCAAGTTGGGACTAGCGGCACAGATACGCAGTATTTT. Translation gives CASSQVGTSGTDTQYF.

This sequence joins TRBV19 and TRBJ2-3, with D perhaps matching TRBD2 (6 bases). CDR1 is LNHDA and CDR2 is SQIVND in the germline V gene (reference sequence). There are 15 residues in the CDR3. Trimming removed 5 bases at V and 0 bases at J, with 12 bases between. CDR3 coding DNA: TGTGCCAGTAGTCTCGGGGGAACTAGCACAGATACGCAGTATTTT. Protein product: CASSLGGTSTDTQYF.

The chain couples TRBV18 to TRBJ1-2; D not resolved. Germline values: CDR1 KGHSH, CDR2 LQKENI. The length of the CDR3 is 13 residues. V dropped 2 bases and J dropped 2 bases, with 6 bases sitting between them. The CDR3 protein is CASSPGRNYGYTF. Written as DNA, the CDR3 is TGTGCCAGCTCACCAGGCAGAAACTATGGCTACACCTTC.

The chain couples TRBV7-2 to TRBJ2-2, with 8 bases lining up with TRBD2. The junction had 11 bases not matched to a gene; V was cut back by 2 bases and J by 3 bases. This CDR3 has 18 amino acids. Germline CDR1 SGHTA, CDR2 FQGNSA. CDR3 region: CASSLRPVTGGDTGELFF. DNA for the CDR3: TGTGCCAGCAGCTTACGCCCGGTTACGGGGGGGGACACCGGGGAGCTGTTTTTT.

This clone showed up just once. V gene TRBV5-1 combines with J gene TRBJ2-2; possible D gene TRBD1, 6 bases. Trimming pared 1 base from V and 4 bases from J, leaving 11 bases between. This CDR3 is built from 15 residues. Germline V lookup: CDR1 SGHRS, CDR2 YFSETQ. The CDR3 nucleotides are TGCGCCAGCAGCTTGTCAGGGGATACCACCGGGGAGCTGTTTTTT. This gives the protein CASSLSGDTTGELFF.

The rearrangement joins TRBV7-8 to TRBJ1-1; TRBD1 agrees at 7 bases. J lost 1 base, V lost 7 bases, and 12 bases had no gene match. CDR3 size: 16 residues. The germline CDR1 and CDR2 sequences are SGHVS and FQNEAQ. The CDR3 DNA is TGTGCCAGCACCCTCAGTTCTCGACAGGGGAACACTGAAGCTTTCTTT. This translates into CASTLSSRQGNTEAFF.

The chain combines TRBV7-2 with TRBJ2-2, with 8 bases lining up with TRBD1. CDR1 and CDR2 from the germline V gene are SGHTA and FQGNSA. The J segment lost 6 bases and the V segment lost 6 bases, leaving 9 bases of the junction unmatched. This CDR3 has 15 residues. DNA of the CDR3: TGTGCCAGCAGTCTCACTAGCAGGGGGCCCGGGGAGCTGTTTTTT. Encoded protein: CASSLTSRGPGELFF.

The V and J genes are TRBV3-1 (or the pseudogene TRBV3-2) and TRBJ1-2; D gene unclear. Deletions cut 8 bases from V and 2 bases from J, with 15 bases between. The germline CDR1 and CDR2 sequences are LGHDT and YNNKEL (reference sequence). The CDR3 is 14 residues long. CDR3 residues: CASGKPGENYGYTF. Here the CDR3 DNA reads TGTGCCAGCGGGAAACCGGGAGAGAACTATGGCTACACCTTC.

The J gene is TRBJ2-3, the V gene TRBV24-1; 8 bases are shared with TRBD2. Losses at the gene ends were 4 bases for V and 3 bases for J; bases not matched to a gene: 5. The germline V gene encodes CDR1 KGHDR and CDR2 SFDVKD. The CDR3 has 15 amino acids. CDR3 sequence (DNA): TGTGCCACCAGTGACGAACGGGGGGGAACAGATACGCAGTATTTT. It codes for CATSDERGGTDTQYF.

The chain uses TRBV3-1 (or the pseudogene TRBV3-2) and TRBJ1-2; D is ambiguous. The length of the CDR3 is 13 residues. V was pared by 2 bases and J by 1 base, with 5 bases between. CDR1 and CDR2 from the germline V gene are LGHDT and YNNKEL (reference sequence). In nucleotides, the CDR3 is TGTGCCAGCAGCCAAACAAGTAACTATGGCTACACCTTC. Encoded protein: CASSQTSNYGYTF.

V gene TRBV5-1 combines with J gene TRBJ2-2, with D maybe TRBD1 (6 bases). Germline values: CDR1 SGHRS, CDR2 YFSETQ. V lost 4 bases and J lost 3, with 19 bases in between. This CDR3 contains 17 residues. The chain's CDR3 is CASSLQTTGQYTGELFF. The CDR3 nucleotides read TGCGCCAGCAGCCTACAAACCACTGGACAGTACACCGGGGAGCTGTTTTTT.

The chain links TRBV30 to TRBJ2-7; tentatively, D is TRBD2 (5 bases). This CDR3 region has 13 residues. Germline CDR1 reads GTSNPN; CDR2 reads SVGIG (reference sequence). With 3 bases removed from V and 1 base from J, the gap between germline ends came to 10 bases. CDR3 sequence reads: CAWRRRGSYEQYF. CDR3 nucleotides: TGTGCCTGGAGGCGACGGGGATCCTACGAGCAGTACTTC.

The V and J genes are TRBV3-1 (or the pseudogene TRBV3-2) and TRBJ2-7; 8 bases are a match to TRBD1. V was pared by 1 base and J by 6 bases, with 11 bases of the junction left unmatched. Germline V gene data show CDR1 as LGHDT and CDR2 as YNNKEL (reference sequence). There are 16 residues in the CDR3. Here the CDR3 reads CASSQVGAGGWGEQYF. The DNA of the CDR3 is TGTGCCAGCAGCCAAGTCGGTGCAGGGGGCTGGGGCGAGCAGTACTTC.

In the case of this clone: An end of the junction does not agree with germline; a read error may underlie this. The chain has TRBV9 and TRBJ2-7, with TRBD2 matching 15 bases. The CDR3 covers 13 residues. In germline, CDR1 is SGDLS, CDR2 YYNGEE. CDR3 DNA: TGTGCCAGCAGCAGCGGGACTAGCGGGGGGCCCGACTTC. This gives the protein CASSSGTSGGPDF.

This rearrangement joins TRBV27 to TRBJ1-5; 7 positions agree with TRBD1. Germline CDR1 reads MNHEY; CDR2 reads SMNVEV (reference sequence). V dropped 5 bases and J dropped 7; count of bases not matched to a gene: 29. CDR3 size: 21 residues. The CDR3 here is CASSPLRVGLGSRQGYQPQHF. The CDR3 DNA reads as TGTGCCAGCAGTCCCCTCCGGGTGGGGCTTGGGTCTCGACAGGGTTACCAGCCCCAGCATTTT.

This clone occurred a few times. The genes are TRBV3-1 (or the pseudogene TRBV3-2) and TRBJ1-5; a weak D match, TRBD1 (5 bases). V gave up 4 bases and J gave up 7 bases, with 11 bases separating them. The length of the CDR3 is 13 residues. Germline lookup yields CDR1 LGHDT and CDR2 YNNKEL (reference sequence). CDR3 protein: CASSLQGSQPQHF. In DNA, the CDR3 is TGTGCCAGCAGCCTCCAGGGTTCCCAGCCCCAGCATTTT.

The chain couples TRBV4-2 to TRBJ2-1, with TRBD2 identical over 10 bases. The CDR3 totals 16 residues. V lost 3 bases and J lost 5; bases outside the gene matches: 7. Germline V gene lookup returns CDR1 LGHNA and CDR2 YNFKEQ. CDR3: CASSQQSGGAHNEQFF. The CDR3 DNA reads as TGTGCCAGCAGCCAGCAAAGCGGGGGGGCCCACAATGAGCAGTTCTTC.

This clone was detected ten times or more. This chain connects TRBV7-9 to TRBJ2-7, with TRBD1 as a possible D gene (5 bases). Germline CDR1 is SEHNR and CDR2 is FQNEAQ (reference sequence). The CDR3 contains 14 residues. V lost 11 bases and J lost 0, with 17 bases in between. CDR3 amino acids: CAVKGARASYEQYF. CDR3 bases: TGTGCCGTAAAAGGGGCCAGGGCCTCCTACGAGCAGTACTTC.

The chain couples TRBV18 to TRBJ2-5; D may be TRBD2 (5 bases). The V gene's germline CDR1 is KGHSH and CDR2 LQKENI. Trimming stripped 6 bases from V and 1 base from J, with 9 bases between. This CDR3 has 13 residues. CDR3 sequence (DNA): TGTGCCAGCTCGTCGGAGGCCCAAGAGACCCAGTACTTC. Translation gives CASSSEAQETQYF.

The chain links TRBV5-4 to TRBJ2-3; perhaps TRBD2 as D (5 bases). CDR3 length: 13 residues. Germline values: CDR1 SGHNT, CDR2 YYREEE (reference sequence). V lost 4 bases to trimming and J lost 2 bases, with 8 bases between them. CDR3 sequence (DNA): TGTGCCAGCAGCGCGACTACCACAGATACGCAGTATTTT. Amino acid sequence: CASSATTTDTQYF. Full variable domain (outside the CDR3, taken from reference TRBV5-4 and TRBJ2-3): ETGVTQSPTHLIKTRGQQVTLRCSSQSGHNTVSWYQQALGQGPQFIFQYYREEENGRGNFPPRFSGLQFPNYSSELNVNALELDDSALYLCASSATTTDTQYFGPGTRLTVL.

This chain joins TRBV6-6 and TRBJ1-2; D is perhaps TRBD1 (5 bases). V was cut by 0 bases and J by 12 bases, with 11 bases left in between. This CDR3 is built from 12 residues. The germline V gene has CDR1 MNHNY and CDR2 SVGAGI (reference sequence). CDR3 amino acids: CASSYSTGIHTF. The CDR3 DNA follows: TGTGCCAGCAGTTACTCCACAGGTATCCACACCTTC.

The genes are TRBV4-1 and TRBJ1-1, with D hard to call. Trimming cost V 0 bases and J 3 bases, with 5 bases left between them. This CDR3 has 13 residues. Germline CDR1 MGHRA, CDR2 YSYEKL. The CDR3 here is CASSQERDTEAFF. The CDR3 region has the DNA TGCGCCAGCAGCCAAGAGAGGGACACTGAAGCTTTCTTT.

In its sample, this clone was seen once. This chain links TRBV29-1 with TRBJ2-7; TRBD1 is a possible D gene (6 bases). Looked up from germline, CDR1 is SQVTM and CDR2 is ANQGSEA. This CDR3 contains 17 residues. The V gene lost 7 bases and the J gene lost 3 bases, with 28 bases spanning the gap. The CDR3 region is CSGVSPHRDKGHYEQYF. CDR3 sequence (DNA): TGCAGCGGCGTTTCCCCTCACCGGGACAAGGGACACTACGAGCAGTACTTC.

The V gene is TRBV6-4, the J gene TRBJ2-7, with TRBD2 matching 8 bases. CDR3 length: 16 amino acids. Germline V gene sequence: CDR1 MRHNA, CDR2 SNTAGT. With V trimmed by 2 bases and J by 2 bases, 8 bases remained unmatched. The CDR3 region has the DNA TGTGCCAGCAGTGACCCAAAGCGGGGGCAACCCTACGAGCAGTACTTC. The encoded protein is CASSDPKRGQPYEQYF.

This chain uses TRBV7-9 with TRBJ1-1; D not resolved. The CDR3 is made up of 14 amino acids. V lost 6 bases and J 5 bases, leaving 16 bases between the germline ends. Per germline, CDR1 SEHNR and CDR2 FQNEAQ (reference sequence). The CDR3 nucleotides read TGTGCCAGCAGAGCCGGGAGGGCCATGACTGAAGCTTTCTTT. Its protein product is CASRAGRAMTEAFF.

The chain recombines TRBV15 with TRBJ1-1; D is unclear. Germline V gives CDR1 LNHNV, CDR2 YYDKDF (reference sequence). The V end lost 0 bases, the J end lost 0 bases, and 14 bases lay between the germline ends. The CDR3 runs 17 residues. CDR3: CATSRDKGGDLNTEAFF. The CDR3 DNA is TGTGCCACCAGCAGAGATAAGGGCGGGGATTTGAACACTGAAGCTTTCTTT.

The gene calls are TRBV6-4 and TRBJ2-1; 7 bases line up with TRBD1. Germline-derived CDR1 and CDR2 are MRHNA and SNTAGT. V lost 6 bases, J lost 8 bases, and 7 bases stayed unmatched. The CDR3 totals 13 residues. In DNA, the CDR3 is TGTGCCAGCAGCCGCGACAGGGCCGATGAGCAGTTCTTC. This translates into CASSRDRADEQFF.

This chain links TRBV14 with TRBJ2-7; D may be TRBD1 (5 bases). Trimming shortened V by 1 base and J by 5 bases, and 12 bases separated the two germline ends. This CDR3 spans 14 amino acids. Germline V gives CDR1 SGHDN, CDR2 FVKESK. Here the CDR3 DNA reads TGTGCCAGCAGCCAAGTTTCAGGGTTTAACGAGCAGTACTTC. Translation: CASSQVSGFNEQYF.